Listed here are 22 T cell receptor beta chains from one sample, sequenced in a study of CD8 T cells in Susac syndrome. An input of about 0.45 to 1 ug of RNA was subjected to reverse transcription using random hexamers. A single record per CDR3 protein comes from TCRdb applying MiXCR to the immunoSEQ multiplex PCR reads. The sample includes some 260,000 distinct CDR3 sequences, approximately 81% of them seen just once. Sequencing was performed on CD8+ T cells from PBMCs. The receptors were sampled from a human donor with multiple sclerosis.

This chain links TRBV19 with TRBJ2-1, with D hard to call. Looked up from germline, CDR1 is LNHDA and CDR2 is SQIVND (reference sequence). V was pared by 3 bases and J by 1 base, with 10 bases between. This CDR3 comprises 15 residues. CDR3 protein: CASSMVRVSYNEQFF. The CDR3, as DNA: TGTGCCAGTAGTATGGTGCGAGTTTCCTACAATGAGCAGTTCTTC.

The V call is TRBV28, the J call TRBJ2-3; D is possibly TRBD2 (5 bases). This CDR3 region has 15 residues. The ends were cut back, 6 bases at V and 2 bases at J, with 15 bases in the middle. The germline V gene encodes CDR1 MDHEN and CDR2 SYDVKM. The CDR3 loop is CASSLTLGNTDTQYF. The CDR3 DNA reads as TGTGCCAGCAGCCTAACTCTCGGGAACACAGATACGCAGTATTTT.

The chain links TRBV7-8 to TRBJ2-5; 10 bases match TRBD2. The CDR3 extends over 19 amino acids. CDR1 and CDR2 (germline): SGHVS, FQNEAQ. Trimming cost V 2 bases and J 5 bases; bases outside gene matches: 17. CDR3 sequence (DNA): TGTGCCAGCAGCTTAATCTCCGGGCTAGCGGGAGCCCCGGGGGAGACCCAGTACTTC. Protein product: CASSLISGLAGAPGETQYF.

The chain is built from TRBV28 and TRBJ2-7, with 9 bases aligning to TRBD2. With 3 bases clipped from V and 5 bases from J, the junction kept 14 bases outside the gene matches. The CDR3 covers 17 residues. The germline V gene encodes CDR1 MDHEN and CDR2 SYDVKM. CDR3 in amino acids: CASSFPAAGGAFDEQYF. In DNA, the CDR3 is TGTGCCAGCAGTTTCCCCGCCGCGGGAGGGGCGTTTGACGAGCAGTACTTC.

The chain recombines TRBV29-1 with TRBJ2-7, with 7 bases lining up with TRBD1. Per the germline V gene, CDR1 is SQVTM and CDR2 is ANQGSEA. CDR3 length equals 15 residues. V was pared by 7 bases and J by 0 bases, with 12 bases of the junction left unmatched. The CDR3 here is CSASGEQGNSYEQYF. In nucleotides, the CDR3 is TGCAGCGCCTCAGGGGAACAGGGGAACTCCTACGAGCAGTACTTC.

This chain links TRBV4-1 with TRBJ2-7, with TRBD2 matching 9 bases. This CDR3 has 17 residues. Germline loops: CDR1 MGHRA, CDR2 YSYEKL. Trimming removed 1 base from V and 3 bases from J; junction bases left unmatched: 10. CDR3 sequence: CASSQGGGAGGYYEQYF. CDR3 bases: TGCGCCAGCAGCCAAGGGGGGGGAGCGGGAGGATACTACGAGCAGTACTTC.

Comments on this clonotype: Germline and junction disagree at one end, which may indicate a read error. The chain is built from TRBV6-5 and TRBJ1-3; D is ambiguous. Germline V lookup: CDR1 MNHEY, CDR2 SVGAGI. The CDR3 totals 16 residues. The CDR3: CAGSYDGQATGNTIYF. The CDR3 DNA reads TGTGCCGGCAGTTACGACGGGCAGGCTACTGGAAACACCATATATTTT.

The chain combines TRBV7-6 with TRBJ2-4; the D is unclear. The CDR3 loop spans 14 amino acids. CDR1 SGHVS and CDR2 FNYEAQ come from the germline V gene. V was pared by 4 bases and J by 5 bases, with 12 bases between. The CDR3 spells CASSSPAVENIQYF. CDR3 in DNA: TGTGCCAGCAGCTCGCCGGCAGTCGAAAACATTCAGTACTTC. Combining the CDR3 with reference TRBV7-6 and TRBJ2-4 gives the whole variable domain GAGVSQSPRYKVTKRGQDVALRCDPISGHVSLYWYRQALGQGPEFLTYFNYEAQQDKSGLPNDRFSAERPEGSISTLTIQRTEQRDSAMYRCASSSPAVENIQYFGAGTRLSVL.

The rearrangement links TRBV3-1 to TRBJ2-2, with D possibly matching TRBD2 (5 bases). The CDR3 sequence is 13 residues long. Germline V gene data show CDR1 as LGHDT and CDR2 as YNNKEL (reference sequence). V lost 2 bases to trimming and J lost 6 bases, with 7 bases between them. This chain's CDR3 is CASSQRRSGELFF. CDR3 nucleotide sequence: TGTGCCAGCAGCCAAAGGAGGTCCGGGGAGCTGTTTTTT.

V gene TRBV7-9 combines with J gene TRBJ2-7; D is possibly TRBD1 or TRBD2 (5 bases each). Germline V CDR1 and CDR2: SEHNR, FQNEAQ (reference sequence). The CDR3 consists of 14 residues. V gave up 7 bases and J gave up 2 bases, with 15 bases separating them. CDR3: CASNIGTKPYEQYF. The CDR3 DNA is TGTGCCAGCAACATCGGGACCAAACCCTACGAGCAGTACTTC.

The chain has TRBV20-1 and TRBJ2-7, with 12 bases that match TRBD2. CDR3 length equals 18 residues. Trimming removed 5 bases from V and 0 bases from J; junction bases left unmatched: 14. In germline, CDR1 is DFQATT, CDR2 SNEGSKA (reference sequence). CDR3 DNA sequence: TGCAGTGCTTTTCGCCAACCCCGGACTAGCGGGACCTCCTACGAGCAGTACTTC. Residues: CSAFRQPRTSGTSYEQYF.

This clonotype was counted once. This chain joins TRBV5-6 and TRBJ2-1; 7 nucleotides match TRBD2. The CDR3 is 17 residues long. The J segment lost 3 bases and the V segment lost 3 bases, leaving 12 bases of the junction unmatched. CDR1 SGHDT and CDR2 YYEEEE come from the germline V gene. CDR3: CASSYPLGREFYNEQFF. The CDR3 DNA reads as TGTGCCAGCAGCTACCCCTTGGGGCGGGAGTTCTACAATGAGCAGTTCTTC.

This chain joins TRBV4-1 and TRBJ2-7; D remains unclear. Germline CDR1 and CDR2: MGHRA and YSYEKL. The CDR3 loop spans 12 amino acids. V lost 0 bases, J lost 7 bases, and 7 bases lay in between. CDR3 in DNA: TGCGCCAGCAGCCAAGATCTGAGGGAGCAGTACTTC. Amino acids: CASSQDLREQYF.

The V and J genes are TRBV11-2 and TRBJ2-3; 9 nucleotides align to TRBD2. The germline V gene encodes CDR1 SGHAT and CDR2 FQNNGV. The CDR3 length is 16 residues. The junction had 6 bases not matched to a gene; V was cut back by 2 bases and J by 3 bases. CDR3 residues: CASSLMREGLTDTQYF. The CDR3, as DNA: TGTGCCAGCAGCTTAATGCGGGAGGGCCTGACAGATACGCAGTATTTT.

The chain links TRBV11-1 to TRBJ2-1; 14 bases agree with TRBD2. The germline gives CDR1 SGHAT, CDR2 FQDESV (reference sequence). CDR3 length: 20 residues. The J segment lost 4 bases and the V segment lost 3 bases, leaving 14 bases of the junction unmatched. This CDR3 reads CASSFGLAGGGGFTYNEQFF. CDR3 DNA sequence: TGTGCCAGCAGCTTTGGACTAGCGGGAGGCGGGGGATTCACTTACAATGAGCAGTTCTTC.

This chain links TRBV12-3 or TRBV12-4 with TRBJ2-5; the match to TRBD2 covers 9 bases. The CDR3 consists of 17 residues. With V trimmed by 2 bases and J by 3 bases, 10 bases remained unmatched. The CDR3 spells CASSLNPGLAGKETQYF. The DNA for the CDR3 is TGTGCCAGCAGTTTAAACCCCGGGCTAGCGGGGAAAGAGACCCAGTACTTC.

V and J are TRBV20-1 and TRBJ1-1; the D is unclear. This CDR3 region has 14 residues. CDR1 is DFQATT, CDR2 SNEGSKA, per germline (reference sequence). Trimming removed 0 bases at V and 4 bases at J, with 12 bases between. DNA of the CDR3: TGCAGTGCTAGAGATGGGAGAGTCCTCACTGAAGCTTTCTTT. Residues: CSARDGRVLTEAFF.

CDR3 bases: TGTGCCAGCAGCTTAGCGTCTAAAAGCACAGATACGCAGTATTTT. This sequence encodes CASSLASKSTDTQYF. The rearrangement uses TRBV7-9 and TRBJ2-3; D remains ambiguous. The germline V gene encodes CDR1 SEHNR and CDR2 FQNEAQ (reference sequence). The CDR3 has 15 amino acids. The V and J ends lost 0 bases and 0 bases respectively, with 7 bases between them.

This chain connects TRBV7-9 to TRBJ2-7; D may match TRBD1 or TRBD2 (5 bases each). The CDR3 consists of 14 residues. Germline lookup yields CDR1 SEHNR and CDR2 FQNEAQ (reference sequence). V was shortened by 3 bases and J by 6 bases, with 15 bases between the two germline ends. For the CDR3, the DNA is TGTGCCAGCAGCTTTGGACGGGACCGTGGCGAGCAGTACTTC. The encoded protein is CASSFGRDRGEQYF.

This sequence joins TRBV14 and TRBJ1-1, with D hard to call. Trimming took off 1 base at V and 5 bases at J, with 5 bases between the two ends. The CDR3 length is 12 residues. Germline loops: CDR1 SGHDN, CDR2 FVKESK. CDR3 DNA: TGTGCCAGCAGCCAAGCGTGGACTGAAGCTTTCTTT. Amino acids: CASSQAWTEAFF.

The chain is built from TRBV2 and TRBJ2-5; 7 bases agree with TRBD2. The CDR3 covers 14 residues. Germline CDR1 reads SNHLY; CDR2 reads FYNNEI. Trimming took 7 bases from V and 3 from J; bases not matched to a gene: 8. The CDR3 nucleotides read TGTGCCAGCATTGCGACTAGCAGTAAAGAGACCCAGTACTTC. This sequence encodes CASIATSSKETQYF.

The chain couples TRBV9 to TRBJ2-1; D is unclear. Per germline, CDR1 SGDLS and CDR2 YYNGEE. V lost 2 bases and J 9 bases, leaving 9 bases between the germline ends. The CDR3 is 12 amino acids. CDR3 residues: CASSVGQTEQFF. In DNA form, the CDR3 reads TGTGCCAGCAGCGTCGGGCAGACTGAGCAGTTCTTC.